These 11 T cell receptor beta chains share one sample of origin, sequenced in a study of cytomegalovirus exposure and HLA in healthy donors. Both 60 Vbeta primers and 13 Jbeta primers went into the PCR. TCRdb's copy holds only in-frame clones and misses some; the assay was immunoSEQ multiplex PCR. The repertoire consists of approximately 100,000 clones, with just over 70% occurring once and the leading ten covering 0.79%. Sequencing was carried out using PBMCs. The receptors were gathered from a boy aged 5-17 years in good health and CMV-seronegative.

This clone was detected a few times. The V call is TRBV29-1, the J call TRBJ2-7; the D gene is possibly TRBD1 (5 bases). Per germline, CDR1 SQVTM and CDR2 ANQGSEA. This CDR3 region has 11 residues. Trimming left V 7 bases short and J 5 bases short, with 12 bases between. The CDR3 spells CSARASHEQYF. In DNA, the CDR3 is TGCAGCGCCAGGGCATCCCACGAGCAGTACTTC.

J is TRBJ1-5 and V is TRBV5-1; possible D gene TRBD1, 6 bases. Per germline, CDR1 SGHRS and CDR2 YFSETQ. The CDR3 sequence is 15 residues long. V lost 2 bases and J 2 bases, leaving 11 bases between the germline ends. The CDR3 loop reads CASSLGGSGNQPQHF. The CDR3 DNA reads TGCGCCAGCAGCTTAGGGGGATCCGGCAATCAGCCCCAGCATTTT.

The chain has TRBV5-1 and TRBJ1-1, with 7 positions matching TRBD1. Trimming at V came to 4 bases and at J to 1 base, leaving 4 bases not matched to a gene. This CDR3 is 14 amino acids long. The germline V gene has CDR1 SGHRS and CDR2 YFSETQ. This CDR3 reads CASSARQGNTEAFF. CDR3 nucleotides: TGCGCCAGCAGCGCTAGACAGGGGAACACTGAAGCTTTCTTT.

V usage is TRBV2 and J usage is TRBJ1-6; TRBD1 is a possible D gene (6 bases). Trimming left V 4 bases short and J 6 bases short, with 13 bases between. This CDR3 is built from 15 residues. Germline V gene sequence: CDR1 SNHLY, CDR2 FYNNEI. For the CDR3, the DNA is TGTGCCAGCAGTGCACAGGGCCCCTCTAATTCACCCCTCCACTTT. Its protein product is CASSAQGPSNSPLHF. The full variable domain, its missing parts supplied by reference TRBV2 and TRBJ1-6, is EPEVTQTPSHQVTQMGQEVILRCVPISNHLYFYWYRQILGQKVEFLVSFYNNEISEKSEIFDDQFSVERPDGSNFTLKIRSTKLEDSAMYFCASSAQGPSNSPLHFGNGTRLTVT.

This clone has a handful of counts. At one boundary the junction diverges from the germline segment, which might be a read error. V gene TRBV6-1 combines with J gene TRBJ1-1; D is ambiguous. The CDR3 loop spans 9 amino acids. Germline values: CDR1 MNHNS, CDR2 SASEGT. The CDR3 here is CASSYTSNF. The DNA of the CDR3 is TGTGCCAGCAGTTACACAAGTAACTTT.

Notes on this clone: An end of the junction differs from the germline gene, which may be a read error. The chain links TRBV28 to TRBJ2-7, with TRBD1 identical over 8 bases. The germline V gene encodes CDR1 MDHEN and CDR2 SYDVKM. The CDR3 covers 12 residues. Here the CDR3 DNA reads TGTGCCAGCAGTTCTGGACAGGGAGGTCATAACTTC. The encoded protein is CASSSGQGGHNF.

The chain has TRBV2 and TRBJ2-3; 7 nucleotides line up with TRBD1. In germline, CDR1 is SNHLY, CDR2 FYNNEI. The J segment lost 1 base and the V segment lost 4 bases, leaving 2 bases of the junction unmatched. CDR3 length equals 14 residues. CDR3 nucleotide sequence: TGTGCCAGCAGTGTACAGGGGCGCACAGATACGCAGTATTTT. This encodes CASSVQGRTDTQYF.

V gene TRBV7-9 combines with J gene TRBJ2-3; D is undetermined. V lost 2 bases to trimming and J lost 2 bases, with 14 bases between them. Per the germline V gene, CDR1 is SEHNR and CDR2 is FQNEAQ (reference sequence). The CDR3 sequence is 16 residues long. The CDR3 sequence: CASSLSYGYSTDTQYF. The CDR3 bases are TGTGCCAGCAGCTTATCGTACGGGTATTCCACAGATACGCAGTATTTT.

The chain employs TRBV6-6 and TRBJ2-7; TRBD2 is a possible D gene (5 bases). Trimming took 6 bases from V and 0 from J, leaving 12 bases between them. The CDR3 spans 14 residues. Germline V gene lookup returns CDR1 MNHNY and CDR2 SVGAGI (reference sequence). The CDR3 coding sequence is TGTGCCAGCAGGGACTCCTTCAGCTCCTACGAGCAGTACTTC. Encoded protein: CASRDSFSSYEQYF.

V and J are TRBV5-6 and TRBJ1-2; D remains ambiguous. V was pared by 4 bases and J by 8 bases, with 15 bases between. The CDR3 has 13 residues. Looked up from germline, CDR1 is SGHDT and CDR2 is YYEEEE. CDR3 residues: CASSPNHIEGYTF. The CDR3 bases are TGTGCCAGCAGCCCCAACCATATCGAGGGCTACACCTTC.

In its sample, this clone was seen once. J is TRBJ2-3 and V is TRBV6-1; 10 nucleotides match TRBD2. This CDR3 comprises 15 residues. Germline lookup yields CDR1 MNHNS and CDR2 SASEGT. The trim removed 11 bases at V and 1 base at J, leaving 9 bases unmatched. For the CDR3, the DNA is TGTGCCTCGGGTAGCGGGAGGTTCCGCACAGATACGCAGTATTTT. It is translated as CASGSGRFRTDTQYF.